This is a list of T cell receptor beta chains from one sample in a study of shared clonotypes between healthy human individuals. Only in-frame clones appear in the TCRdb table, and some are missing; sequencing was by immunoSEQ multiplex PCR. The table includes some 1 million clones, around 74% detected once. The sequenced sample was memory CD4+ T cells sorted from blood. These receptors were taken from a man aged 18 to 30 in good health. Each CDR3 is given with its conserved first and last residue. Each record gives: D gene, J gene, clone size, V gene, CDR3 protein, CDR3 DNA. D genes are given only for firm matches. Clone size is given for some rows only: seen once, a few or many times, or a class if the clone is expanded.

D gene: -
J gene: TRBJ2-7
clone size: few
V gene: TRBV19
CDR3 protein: CASSGVSGTASYEQYF
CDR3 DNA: TGTGCCAGTAGTGGGGTCTCCGGGACTGCATCCTACGAGCAGTACTTC

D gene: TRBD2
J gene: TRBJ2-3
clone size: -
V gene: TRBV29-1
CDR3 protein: CSVGVGSGASTDTQYF
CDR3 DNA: TGCAGCGTTGGCGTAGGAAGCGGGGCTAGCACAGATACGCAGTATTTT

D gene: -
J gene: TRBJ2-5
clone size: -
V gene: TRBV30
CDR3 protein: CAWTGSWETQYF
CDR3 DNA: TGTGCCTGGACAGGGTCCTGGGAGACCCAGTACTTC

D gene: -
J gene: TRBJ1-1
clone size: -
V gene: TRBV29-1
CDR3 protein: CSTSLGRAFF
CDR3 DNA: TGCAGCACCTCCCTTGGGAGGGCTTTCTTT

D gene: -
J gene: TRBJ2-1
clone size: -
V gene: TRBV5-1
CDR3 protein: CASSLEPGLSNYNEQFF
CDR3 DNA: TGCGCCAGCAGCTTGGAACCGGGCCTATCAAACTACAATGAGCAGTTCTTC

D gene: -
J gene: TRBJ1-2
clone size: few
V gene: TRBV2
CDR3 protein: CASSTQGTHGYTF
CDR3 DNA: TGTGCCAGCAGTACCCAGGGTACCCATGGCTACACCTTC

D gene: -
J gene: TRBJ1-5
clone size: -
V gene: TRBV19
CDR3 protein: CASSIDERNQPQHF
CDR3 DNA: TGTGCCAGTAGTATAGATGAGCGCAATCAGCCCCAGCATTTT

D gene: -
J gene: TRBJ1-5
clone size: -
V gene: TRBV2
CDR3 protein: CASSEDRSNQPQHF
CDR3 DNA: TGTGCCAGCAGTGAAGACCGTAGCAATCAGCCCCAGCATTTT

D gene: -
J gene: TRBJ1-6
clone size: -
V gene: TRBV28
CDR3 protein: CASSAQQVSWGLSLHF
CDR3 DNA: TGTGCCAGCAGTGCACAACAGGTGTCGTGGGGTTTGTCCCTCCACTTT

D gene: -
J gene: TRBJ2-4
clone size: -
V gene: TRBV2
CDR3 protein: CASSPSLNAKNIQYF
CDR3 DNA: TGTGCCAGCAGTCCTTCACTTAACGCCAAAAACATTCAGTACTTC